The 10 T cell receptor beta chains listed next were all sequenced from one sample in a study of blood T cell repertoires in COVID-19. Measured with immunoSEQ multiplex PCR; TCRdb has only the in-frame clones, and not every one. In the table there are 100,000 to 120,000 clones, less than 75% of which are singletons. Sequenced sample: peripheral blood. These receptors were taken from a woman aged 55-69 years with acute or convalescent COVID-19.

The chain couples TRBV6-5 to TRBJ1-6; D not certain. Trimming took 3 bases from V and 12 from J, leaving 15 bases between them. CDR1 and CDR2 (germline): MNHEY, SVGAGI. The CDR3 is made up of 14 amino acids. CDR3 region: CASSYTGINIPLHF. CDR3 nucleotides: TGTGCCAGCAGTTATACGGGAATAAATATACCCCTCCACTTT.

This clone was detected once. J is TRBJ1-1 and V is TRBV2, with a tentative D call TRBD1 (6 bases). The length of the CDR3 is 15 residues. Germline V gene sequence: CDR1 SNHLY, CDR2 FYNNEI. Trimming shortened V by 6 bases and J by 3 bases, and 17 bases separated the two germline ends. In nucleotides, the CDR3 is TGTGCCAGCAGAGCCGACAGGACTTCTCACACTGAAGCTTTCTTT. It specifies CASRADRTSHTEAFF.

The V and J genes are TRBV6-7 and TRBJ1-4; D unresolved. TRBV6-7 is labeled an ORF, and its function is uncertain. The V and J ends lost 0 bases and 0 bases respectively, with 8 bases between them. The CDR3 length is 16 residues. CDR3 sequence: CASSYSNCTTNEKLFF. DNA of the CDR3: TGTGCCAGCAGTTACTCAAACTGCACAACTAATGAAAAACTGTTTTTT.

This clone was seen once. The chain is built from TRBV30 and TRBJ2-4; TRBD1 matches 7 bases. V lost 1 base, J lost 6 bases, and 0 bases stayed unmatched. Germline-derived CDR1 and CDR2 are GTSNPN and SVGIG (reference sequence). The CDR3 runs 12 residues. CDR3 sequence: CAWSGDRNIQYF. The CDR3 DNA sequence: TGTGCCTGGAGTGGGGACAGAAACATTCAGTACTTC.

This clone was seen a handful of times. One end of the junction fails to match germline, which may point to a read error. This chain links TRBV6-6 with TRBJ2-7; 10 bases fit TRBD2. The length of the CDR3 is 12 residues. CDR1 and CDR2 (germline): MNHNY, SVGAGI (reference sequence). The CDR3 reads CASSYSGSGGSF. The DNA of the CDR3 is TGTGCCAGCAGTTACTCTGGTAGCGGGGGGTCCTTC.

The chain links TRBV3-1 (or the pseudogene TRBV3-2) to TRBJ1-4, with 9 bases lining up with TRBD1. V lost 3 bases and J lost 6; bases outside the gene matches: 5. This CDR3 has 15 residues. CDR1 and CDR2 from the germline V gene are LGHDT and YNNKEL (reference sequence). The CDR3 reads CASSHSGTGYEKLFF. CDR3 in DNA: TGTGCCAGCAGCCACTCCGGGACAGGGTATGAAAAACTGTTTTTT.

This chain connects TRBV7-8 to TRBJ2-3, with TRBD1 as a possible D gene (6 bases). V lost 5 bases and J lost 0, with 15 bases in between. Germline-derived CDR1 and CDR2 are SGHVS and FQNEAQ. The CDR3 covers 16 residues. The CDR3 DNA follows: TGTGCCAGCAGCGTCACAGGGTTCATCAGCACAGATACGCAGTATTTT. Translating gives CASSVTGFISTDTQYF.

The V call is TRBV10-3, the J call TRBJ1-2, with 8 bases matching TRBD1. With 4 bases clipped from V and 0 bases from J, the junction kept 4 bases outside the gene matches. The germline V gene encodes CDR1 ENHRY and CDR2 SYGVKD. CDR3 length: 15 residues. The CDR3 reads CAISGLQGANYGYTF. DNA of the CDR3: TGTGCCATCAGTGGCCTACAGGGGGCTAACTATGGCTACACCTTC.

This sequence joins TRBV7-2 and TRBJ2-5; 9 bases line up with TRBD2. The germline V gene encodes CDR1 SGHTA and CDR2 FQGNSA. CDR3 length: 16 amino acids. The V gene end was trimmed by 1 base and the J gene end by 5 bases; junction bases not matched to a gene: 8. CDR3 nucleotide sequence: TGTGCCAGCAGCTTAGAGTATATAGCGGGGGCGGAGACCCAGTACTTC. Translating it yields CASSLEYIAGAETQYF.

CDR3 nucleotide sequence: TGTGCCAGCAGGCTAGCGGGGGCGGTAGATACGCAGTATTTT. Its protein is CASRLAGAVDTQYF. This chain uses TRBV6-5 with TRBJ2-3; TRBD2 matches 10 bases. Trimming removed 6 bases from V and 5 bases from J; junction bases left unmatched: 5. This CDR3 has 14 amino acids. Germline V CDR1 and CDR2: MNHEY, SVGAGI.